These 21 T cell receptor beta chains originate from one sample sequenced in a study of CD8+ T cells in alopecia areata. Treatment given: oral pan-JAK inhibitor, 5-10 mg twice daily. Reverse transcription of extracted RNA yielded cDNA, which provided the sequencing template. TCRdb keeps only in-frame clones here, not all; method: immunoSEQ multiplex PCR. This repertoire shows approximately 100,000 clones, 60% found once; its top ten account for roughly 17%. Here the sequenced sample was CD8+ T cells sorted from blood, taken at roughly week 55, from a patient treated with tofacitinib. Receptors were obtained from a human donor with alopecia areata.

The CDR3 sequence is CASSSSLATEAFF. The CDR3 DNA sequence: TGTGCCAGCAGCTCTTCACTGGCGACTGAAGCTTTCTTT. V gene TRBV7-9 combines with J gene TRBJ1-1; D is undetermined. The CDR3 totals 13 residues. Germline loops: CDR1 SEHNR, CDR2 FQNEAQ (reference sequence). The V and J ends lost 4 bases and 5 bases respectively, with 11 bases between them.

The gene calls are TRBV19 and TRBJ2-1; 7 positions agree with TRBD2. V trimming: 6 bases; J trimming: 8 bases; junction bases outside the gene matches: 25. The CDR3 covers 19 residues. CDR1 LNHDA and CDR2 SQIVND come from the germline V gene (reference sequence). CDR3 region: CASRPIGPSRDYPTDEQFF. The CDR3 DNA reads TGTGCCAGTAGACCGATCGGCCCCTCACGGGACTACCCCACGGATGAGCAGTTCTTC. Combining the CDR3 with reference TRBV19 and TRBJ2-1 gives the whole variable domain DGGITQSPKYLFRKEGQNVTLSCEQNLNHDAMYWYRQDPGQGLRLIYYSQIVNDFQKGDIAEGYSVSREKKESFPLTVTSAQKNPTAFYLCASRPIGPSRDYPTDEQFFGPGTRLTVL.

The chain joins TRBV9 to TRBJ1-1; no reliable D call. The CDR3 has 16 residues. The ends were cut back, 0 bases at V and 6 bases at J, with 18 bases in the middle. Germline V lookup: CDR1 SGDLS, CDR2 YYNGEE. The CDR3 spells CASSVVAFGDLAEAFF. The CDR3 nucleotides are TGTGCCAGCAGCGTAGTCGCCTTTGGGGATCTTGCTGAAGCTTTCTTT.

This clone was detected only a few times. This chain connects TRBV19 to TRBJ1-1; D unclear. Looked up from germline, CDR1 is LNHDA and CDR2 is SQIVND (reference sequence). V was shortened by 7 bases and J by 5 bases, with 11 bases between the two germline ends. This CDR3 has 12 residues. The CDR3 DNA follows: TGTGCCAGTAAATTCTTAGGGACTGAAGCTTTCTTT. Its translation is CASKFLGTEAFF.

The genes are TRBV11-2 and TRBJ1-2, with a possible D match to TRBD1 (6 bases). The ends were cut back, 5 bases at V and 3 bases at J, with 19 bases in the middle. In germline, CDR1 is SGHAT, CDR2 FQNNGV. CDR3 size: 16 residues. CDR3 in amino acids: CASSTPSGGGHYGYTF. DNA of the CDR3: TGTGCCAGCAGCACTCCTTCAGGAGGGGGGCACTATGGCTACACCTTC.

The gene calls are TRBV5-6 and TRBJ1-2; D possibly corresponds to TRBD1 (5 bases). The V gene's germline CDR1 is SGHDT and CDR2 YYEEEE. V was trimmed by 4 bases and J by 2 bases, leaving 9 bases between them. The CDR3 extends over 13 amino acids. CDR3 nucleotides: TGTGCCAGCAGCCCCGAGGGGAACTATGGCTACACCTTC. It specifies CASSPEGNYGYTF.

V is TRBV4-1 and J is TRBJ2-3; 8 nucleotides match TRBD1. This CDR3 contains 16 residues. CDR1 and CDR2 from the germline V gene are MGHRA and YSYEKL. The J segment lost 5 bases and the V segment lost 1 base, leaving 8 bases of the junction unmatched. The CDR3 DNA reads TGCGCCAGCAGCCAAGCAACCGGGACAGGAGTAGATACGCAGTATTTT. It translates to CASSQATGTGVDTQYF.

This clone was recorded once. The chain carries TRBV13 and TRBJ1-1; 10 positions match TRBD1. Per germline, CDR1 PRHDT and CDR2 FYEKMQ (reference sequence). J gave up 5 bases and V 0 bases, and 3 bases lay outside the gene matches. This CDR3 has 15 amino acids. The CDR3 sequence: CASSLGRGQGTEAFF. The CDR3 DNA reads TGTGCCAGCAGCTTAGGCCGGGGACAGGGGACTGAAGCTTTCTTT. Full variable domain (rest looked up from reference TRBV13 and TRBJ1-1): AAGVIQSPRHLIKEKRETATLKCYPIPRHDTVYWYQQGPGQDPQFLISFYEKMQSDKGSIPDRFSAQQFSDYHSELNMSSLELGDSALYFCASSLGRGQGTEAFFGQGTRLTVV.

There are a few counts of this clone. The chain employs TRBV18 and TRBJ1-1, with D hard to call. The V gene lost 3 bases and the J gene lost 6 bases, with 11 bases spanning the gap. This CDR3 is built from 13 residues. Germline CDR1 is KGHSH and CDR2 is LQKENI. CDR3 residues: CASSPTGSPEAFF. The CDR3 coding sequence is TGTGCCAGCTCACCGACGGGTTCTCCTGAAGCTTTCTTT.

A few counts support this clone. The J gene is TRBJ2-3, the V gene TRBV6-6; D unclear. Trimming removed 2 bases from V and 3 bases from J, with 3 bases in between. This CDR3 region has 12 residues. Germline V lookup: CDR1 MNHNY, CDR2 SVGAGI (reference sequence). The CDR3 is CASSYLTDTQYF. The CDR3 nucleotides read TGTGCCAGCAGTTACCTAACAGATACGCAGTATTTT.

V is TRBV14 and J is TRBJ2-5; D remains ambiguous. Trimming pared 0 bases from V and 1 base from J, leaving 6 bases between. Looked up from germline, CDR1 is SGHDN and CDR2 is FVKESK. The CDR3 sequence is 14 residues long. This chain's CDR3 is CASSQDGPQETQYF. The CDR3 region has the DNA TGTGCCAGCAGCCAAGATGGGCCCCAAGAGACCCAGTACTTC.

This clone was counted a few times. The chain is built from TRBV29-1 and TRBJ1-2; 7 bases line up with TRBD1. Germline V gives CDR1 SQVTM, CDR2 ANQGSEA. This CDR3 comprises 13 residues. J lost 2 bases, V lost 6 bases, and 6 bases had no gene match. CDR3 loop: CSVRDRENYGYTF. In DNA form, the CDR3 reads TGCAGCGTGAGAGACAGGGAGAACTATGGCTACACCTTC.

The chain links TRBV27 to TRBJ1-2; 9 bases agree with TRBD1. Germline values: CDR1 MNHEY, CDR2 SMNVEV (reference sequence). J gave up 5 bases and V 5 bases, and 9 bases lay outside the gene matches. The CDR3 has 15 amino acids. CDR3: CASSPETGGLYGYTF. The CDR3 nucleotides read TGTGCCAGCAGTCCCGAGACAGGGGGATTGTATGGCTACACCTTC.

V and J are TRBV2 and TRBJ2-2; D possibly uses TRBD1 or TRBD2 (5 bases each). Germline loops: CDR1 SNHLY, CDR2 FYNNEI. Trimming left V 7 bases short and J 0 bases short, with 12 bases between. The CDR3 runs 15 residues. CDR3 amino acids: CASIKGRSNTGELFF. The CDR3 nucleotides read TGTGCCAGCATAAAGGGACGGTCGAACACCGGGGAGCTGTTTTTT.

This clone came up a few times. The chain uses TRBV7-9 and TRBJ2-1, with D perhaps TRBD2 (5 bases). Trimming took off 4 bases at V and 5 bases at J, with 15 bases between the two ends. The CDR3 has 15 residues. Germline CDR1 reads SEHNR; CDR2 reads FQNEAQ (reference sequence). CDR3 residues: CASSSPRTADNEQFF. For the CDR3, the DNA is TGTGCCAGCAGCTCCCCCCGGACTGCCGACAATGAGCAGTTCTTC.

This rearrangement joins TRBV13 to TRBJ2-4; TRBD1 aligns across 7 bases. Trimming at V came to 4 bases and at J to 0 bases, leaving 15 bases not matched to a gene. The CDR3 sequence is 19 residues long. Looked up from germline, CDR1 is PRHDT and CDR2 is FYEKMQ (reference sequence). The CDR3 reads CASSSRTGIAPLAKNIQYF. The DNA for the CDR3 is TGTGCCAGCAGCTCCCGGACAGGAATCGCACCACTAGCCAAAAACATTCAGTACTTC. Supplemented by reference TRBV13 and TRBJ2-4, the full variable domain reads AAGVIQSPRHLIKEKRETATLKCYPIPRHDTVYWYQQGPGQDPQFLISFYEKMQSDKGSIPDRFSAQQFSDYHSELNMSSLELGDSALYFCASSSRTGIAPLAKNIQYFGAGTRLSVL.

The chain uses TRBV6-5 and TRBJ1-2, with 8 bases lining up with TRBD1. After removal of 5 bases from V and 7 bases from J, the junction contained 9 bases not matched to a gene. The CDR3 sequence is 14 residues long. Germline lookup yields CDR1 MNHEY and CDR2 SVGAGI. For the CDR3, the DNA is TGTGCCAGCAGTGACAAGGGACAGGACTTTGGCTACACCTTC. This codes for CASSDKGQDFGYTF.

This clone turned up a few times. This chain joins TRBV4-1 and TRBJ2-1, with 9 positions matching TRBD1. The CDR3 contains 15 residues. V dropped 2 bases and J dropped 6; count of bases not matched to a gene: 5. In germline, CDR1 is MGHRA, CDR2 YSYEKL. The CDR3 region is CASSQHPQGANEQFF. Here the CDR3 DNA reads TGCGCCAGCAGCCAACACCCACAGGGGGCCAATGAGCAGTTCTTC.

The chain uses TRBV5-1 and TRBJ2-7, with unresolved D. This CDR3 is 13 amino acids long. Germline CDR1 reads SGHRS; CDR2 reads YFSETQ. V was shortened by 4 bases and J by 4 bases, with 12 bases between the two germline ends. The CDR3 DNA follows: TGCGCCAGCAGCCTTGTGACGGCTTACGAGCAGTACTTC. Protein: CASSLVTAYEQYF.

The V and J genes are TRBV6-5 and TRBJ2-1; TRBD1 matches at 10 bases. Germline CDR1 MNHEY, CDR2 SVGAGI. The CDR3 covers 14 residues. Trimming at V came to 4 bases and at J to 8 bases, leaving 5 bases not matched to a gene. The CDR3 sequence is CASSFSTGGDEQFF. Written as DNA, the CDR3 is TGTGCCAGCAGTTTTTCGACAGGGGGCGATGAGCAGTTCTTC.

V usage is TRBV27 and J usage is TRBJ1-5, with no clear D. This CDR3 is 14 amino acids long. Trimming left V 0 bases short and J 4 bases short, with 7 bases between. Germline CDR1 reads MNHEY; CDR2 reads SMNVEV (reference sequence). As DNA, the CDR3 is TGTGCCAGCAGTTTATCGAAGGCGAATCAGCCCCAGCATTTT. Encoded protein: CASSLSKANQPQHF.